A single sample gave rise to the 19 T cell receptor beta chains below, sequenced in a study of T cells after yellow fever vaccination. TCRdb reprocessed the 5' RACE reads via MiXCR and lists one record per CDR3 protein. This table has 300,000 or so distinct CDR3 sequences, less than 9.5% appearing once. This specimen consisted of CD4+ T cells sorted from PBMCs, obtained 5 days after the yellow fever booster vaccination. The receptors come from a man younger than 35 who received the YFV17D yellow fever vaccine.

The chain joins TRBV20-1 to TRBJ2-5; D is perhaps TRBD2 (7 bases). With 6 bases removed from V and 2 bases from J, the gap between germline ends came to 19 bases. CDR1 and CDR2 (germline): DFQATT, SNEGSKA (reference sequence). The CDR3 is 15 amino acids. CDR3 nucleotide sequence: TGCAGTGCCCACCTAGGGGGGGGTCCGCAAGAGACCCAGTACTTC. Its protein is CSAHLGGGPQETQYF.

The chain has TRBV19 and TRBJ2-1; D assignment may be TRBD1 or TRBD2 (5 bases each). The CDR3 is made up of 12 amino acids. V was shortened by 5 bases and J by 4 bases, with 6 bases between the two germline ends. Germline values: CDR1 LNHDA, CDR2 SQIVND (reference sequence). CDR3 region: CASSEGYNEQFF. The CDR3 DNA reads TGTGCCAGTAGTGAGGGGTACAATGAGCAGTTCTTC. The entire variable domain, with the rest obtained from reference TRBV19 and TRBJ2-1, is as follows: DGGITQSPKYLFRKEGQNVTLSCEQNLNHDAMYWYRQDPGQGLRLIYYSQIVNDFQKGDIAEGYSVSREKKESFPLTVTSAQKNPTAFYLCASSEGYNEQFFGPGTRLTVL.

The J gene is TRBJ2-2, the V gene TRBV18, with TRBD1 identical over 9 bases. CDR3 size: 14 residues. The trim removed 3 bases at V and 7 bases at J, leaving 3 bases unmatched. Germline CDR1 and CDR2: KGHSH and LQKENI. This CDR3 is CASSPGQGHGELFF. The CDR3 region has the DNA TGTGCCAGCTCACCTGGACAGGGGCACGGGGAGCTGTTTTTT. The whole variable domain, remainder taken from reference TRBV18 and TRBJ2-2, is NAGVMQNPRHLVRRRGQEARLRCSPMKGHSHVYWYRQLPEEGLKFMVYLQKENIIDESGMPKERFSAEFPKEGPSILRIQQVVRGDSAAYFCASSPGQGHGELFFGEGSRLTVL.

This clonotype was counted only a few times. The rearrangement links TRBV15 to TRBJ1-3, with D possibly TRBD1 on 5 matching bases. This CDR3 is built from 16 residues. CDR1 and CDR2 (germline): LNHNV, YYDKDF (reference sequence). The ends were cut back, 6 bases at V and 3 bases at J, with 18 bases in the middle. The CDR3 protein is CATRAFQGAGGNTIYF. The CDR3 nucleotides read TGTGCCACCAGAGCTTTCCAGGGAGCCGGTGGAAACACCATATATTTT.

V and J are TRBV15 and TRBJ1-3, with a tentative D call TRBD1 (6 bases). This CDR3 has 17 residues. In germline, CDR1 is LNHNV, CDR2 YYDKDF (reference sequence). V dropped 3 bases and J dropped 1 base, with 16 bases sitting between them. The CDR3 DNA reads TGTGCCACCAGCAGCGGAGACAGGCCCTTTTCTGGAAACACCATATATTTT. Amino acids: CATSSGDRPFSGNTIYF.

This chain connects TRBV7-9 to TRBJ2-1; 8 bases map to TRBD2. Trimming cost V 5 bases and J 15 bases; bases outside gene matches: 12. Germline V lookup: CDR1 SEHNR, CDR2 FQNEAQ (reference sequence). The CDR3 consists of 13 residues. The CDR3 DNA reads as TGTGCCAGCAGCCTCCCGGCCGGGGGGGGCGGGTTCTTC. It yields the protein CASSLPAGGGGFF.

This clonotype was counted many times. The chain uses TRBV20-1 and TRBJ1-5; D unresolved. The CDR3 sequence is 11 residues long. Per the germline V gene, CDR1 is DFQATT and CDR2 is SNEGSKA (reference sequence). Trimming removed 1 base from V and 4 bases from J, with 2 bases in between. The CDR3 here is CSARGNQPQHF. CDR3 nucleotides: TGCAGTGCTAGAGGGAATCAGCCCCAGCATTTT.

The table lists this clonotype with a few counts. The chain is built from TRBV10-3 and TRBJ2-2, with D unclear. The germline CDR1 and CDR2 sequences are ENHRY and SYGVKD. V dropped 3 bases and J dropped 6 bases, with 17 bases sitting between them. This CDR3 contains 16 residues. The CDR3 is CAISDPPNWSPGELFF. DNA of the CDR3: TGTGCCATCAGTGACCCCCCCAATTGGAGTCCCGGGGAGCTGTTTTTT.

This clonotype was seen a handful of times. The CDR3 loop is CASSPVGRPGDYGYTF. In nucleotides, the CDR3 is TGTGCCAGCAGCCCCGTGGGCCGACCGGGTGACTATGGCTACACCTTC. The rearrangement joins TRBV25-1 to TRBJ1-2; D not certain. This CDR3 comprises 16 residues. Germline CDR1 MGHDK, CDR2 SYGVNS. Trimming pared 6 bases from V and 3 bases from J, leaving 20 bases between.

This clonotype was seen more than once but under ten times. The gene calls are TRBV6-2 or TRBV6-3 and TRBJ1-1, with 7 bases fitting TRBD1. The germline gives CDR1 MNHEY, CDR2 SVGEGT. The CDR3 spans 12 residues. With 7 bases clipped from V and 10 bases from J, the junction kept 9 bases outside the gene matches. As DNA, the CDR3 is TGTGCCAGCAACACCGACAGGGATTTAGCTTTCTTT. Its protein product is CASNTDRDLAFF.

This clonotype was seen more than once but under ten times. The genes are TRBV28 and TRBJ1-2; 10 nucleotides match TRBD1. Germline loops: CDR1 MDHEN, CDR2 SYDVKM. The CDR3 extends over 15 amino acids. The ends lost 6 bases at V and 2 bases at J; junction bases unmatched: 6. The CDR3 region is CASSPGTGANYGYTF. The DNA for the CDR3 is TGTGCCAGCAGCCCCGGGACAGGGGCGAACTATGGCTACACCTTC.

This chain connects TRBV11-2 to TRBJ1-2; a possible D gene is TRBD1 (6 bases). CDR1 is SGHAT, CDR2 FQNNGV, per germline. The CDR3 contains 15 residues. V was pared by 6 bases and J by 2 bases, with 16 bases between. The CDR3 sequence: CASRLPGGANYGYTF. In nucleotides, the CDR3 is TGTGCCAGCAGATTACCGGGGGGCGCAAACTATGGCTACACCTTC.

The sample holds a few counts of this clonotype. The chain is built from TRBV5-1 and TRBJ2-2; D is possibly TRBD2 (6 bases). The length of the CDR3 is 16 residues. Germline V lookup: CDR1 SGHRS, CDR2 YFSETQ. V was pared by 3 bases and J by 6 bases, with 18 bases between. The CDR3 region is CASSWGLVELSGELFF. The CDR3 DNA is TGCGCCAGCAGCTGGGGACTCGTAGAGCTCTCCGGGGAGCTGTTTTTT.

This clonotype has only a few counts. This chain joins TRBV12-3 or TRBV12-4 and TRBJ2-7; D unresolved. The CDR3 runs to 13 residues. Trimming shortened V by 2 bases and J by 3 bases, and 8 bases separated the two germline ends. Here the CDR3 DNA reads TGTGCCAGCAGTTTATCATTCATCTACGAGCAGTACTTC. Its protein is CASSLSFIYEQYF.

This clonotype was seen a handful of times. The chain carries TRBV9 and TRBJ1-3; 9 bases align to TRBD1. Germline assignment: CDR1 SGDLS and CDR2 YYNGEE. This CDR3 is built from 17 residues. Trimming took 4 bases from V and 4 from J; bases not matched to a gene: 12. CDR3 nucleotides: TGTGCCAGCAGCCCGTGGGGGGGACAGGGCTACGGAAACACCATATATTTT. Amino acids: CASSPWGGQGYGNTIYF.

This clonotype was observed at least ten times. The chain has TRBV7-2 and TRBJ2-2; D might be TRBD1 (5 bases). Trimming removed 3 bases at V and 1 base at J, with 12 bases between. The CDR3 consists of 16 residues. Germline CDR1 reads SGHTA; CDR2 reads FQGNSA. The CDR3 sequence is CASSFTGPLNTGELFF. The CDR3 bases are TGTGCCAGCAGCTTCACAGGCCCCTTGAACACCGGGGAGCTGTTTTTT. Filled out from reference TRBV7-2 and TRBJ2-2, the complete variable domain reads GAGVSQSPSNKVTEKGKDVELRCDPISGHTALYWYRQSLGQGLEFLIYFQGNSAPDKSGLPSDRFSAERTGGSVSTLTIQRTQQEDSAVYLCASSFTGPLNTGELFFGEGSRLTVL.

This clonotype occurred a few times. The chain combines TRBV20-1 with TRBJ2-1, with 7 bases fitting TRBD1. This CDR3 is 15 amino acids long. Germline CDR1 and CDR2: DFQATT and SNEGSKA (reference sequence). Trimming removed 6 bases from V and 8 bases from J; junction bases left unmatched: 16. CDR3: CSARSGDRARDEQFF. The CDR3 DNA reads as TGCAGTGCCCGAAGCGGTGACAGGGCTAGGGATGAGCAGTTCTTC.

The sample holds many counts of this clonotype. V is TRBV7-9 and J is TRBJ1-6, with a weak D call TRBD1 (5 bases). V gave up 5 bases and J gave up 0 bases, with 14 bases separating them. This CDR3 contains 17 residues. Germline V gene data show CDR1 as SEHNR and CDR2 as FQNEAQ (reference sequence). CDR3 sequence (DNA): TGTGCCAGCAGCCGTCCGATGGGGACCTCCTATAATTCACCCCTCCACTTT. It translates to CASSRPMGTSYNSPLHF.

In its sample, this clonotype was seen a few times. In DNA, the CDR3 is TGCGCCAGCAGCCAAGAATCAGACCGTAATGAAAAACTGTTTTTT. Its protein is CASSQESDRNEKLFF. V gene TRBV4-3 combines with J gene TRBJ1-4; D remains unclear. CDR3 length: 15 amino acids. Germline loops: CDR1 LGHNA, CDR2 YSLEER. V lost 0 bases and J 4 bases, leaving 9 bases between the germline ends.